This T cell receptor beta chain was sequenced in a study of CD8 T cells in Susac syndrome. Across the study: The sequenced Susac syndrome patients included about six who had clinically active disease and roughly 8 who were in remission.

Sequencing of TCR beta was carried out in blood CD8+ and CD4+ T cells. The CD8+ and CD4+ T cells were isolated magnetically using a negative isolation approach, whereas the TEMRA cells were enriched by FACS. RNA was extracted with the RNeasy kit, and a quantity of roughly 0.45 to 1 ug was reverse transcribed using random hexamers. MiXCR was run by TCRdb on the immunoSEQ multiplex PCR reads, yielding one entry per CDR3 protein. The sample has about 180,000 distinct CDR3 sequences, 94% seen once; the top ten hold roughly 0.12%. V lost 3 bases and J lost 0, with 14 bases in between. The CDR3 covers 16 residues. Per germline, CDR1 KGHSH and CDR2 LQKENI.

V is TRBV18 and J is TRBJ1-1; no reliable D call. The sample taken for sequencing was CD4+ T cells from PBMCs. This clonotype was obtained from a human donor with Susac syndrome. The CDR3 loop reads CASSPGRDGMNTEAFF. DNA of the CDR3: TGTGCCAGCTCACCGGGCCGTGATGGCATGAACACTGAAGCTTTCTTT. The full variable domain, in which reference TRBV18 and TRBJ1-1 provide the parts outside the CDR3, is NAGVMQNPRHLVRRRGQEARLRCSPMKGHSHVYWYRQLPEEGLKFMVYLQKENIIDESGMPKERFSAEFPKEGPSILRIQQVVRGDSAAYFCASSPGRDGMNTEAFFGQGTRLTVV.